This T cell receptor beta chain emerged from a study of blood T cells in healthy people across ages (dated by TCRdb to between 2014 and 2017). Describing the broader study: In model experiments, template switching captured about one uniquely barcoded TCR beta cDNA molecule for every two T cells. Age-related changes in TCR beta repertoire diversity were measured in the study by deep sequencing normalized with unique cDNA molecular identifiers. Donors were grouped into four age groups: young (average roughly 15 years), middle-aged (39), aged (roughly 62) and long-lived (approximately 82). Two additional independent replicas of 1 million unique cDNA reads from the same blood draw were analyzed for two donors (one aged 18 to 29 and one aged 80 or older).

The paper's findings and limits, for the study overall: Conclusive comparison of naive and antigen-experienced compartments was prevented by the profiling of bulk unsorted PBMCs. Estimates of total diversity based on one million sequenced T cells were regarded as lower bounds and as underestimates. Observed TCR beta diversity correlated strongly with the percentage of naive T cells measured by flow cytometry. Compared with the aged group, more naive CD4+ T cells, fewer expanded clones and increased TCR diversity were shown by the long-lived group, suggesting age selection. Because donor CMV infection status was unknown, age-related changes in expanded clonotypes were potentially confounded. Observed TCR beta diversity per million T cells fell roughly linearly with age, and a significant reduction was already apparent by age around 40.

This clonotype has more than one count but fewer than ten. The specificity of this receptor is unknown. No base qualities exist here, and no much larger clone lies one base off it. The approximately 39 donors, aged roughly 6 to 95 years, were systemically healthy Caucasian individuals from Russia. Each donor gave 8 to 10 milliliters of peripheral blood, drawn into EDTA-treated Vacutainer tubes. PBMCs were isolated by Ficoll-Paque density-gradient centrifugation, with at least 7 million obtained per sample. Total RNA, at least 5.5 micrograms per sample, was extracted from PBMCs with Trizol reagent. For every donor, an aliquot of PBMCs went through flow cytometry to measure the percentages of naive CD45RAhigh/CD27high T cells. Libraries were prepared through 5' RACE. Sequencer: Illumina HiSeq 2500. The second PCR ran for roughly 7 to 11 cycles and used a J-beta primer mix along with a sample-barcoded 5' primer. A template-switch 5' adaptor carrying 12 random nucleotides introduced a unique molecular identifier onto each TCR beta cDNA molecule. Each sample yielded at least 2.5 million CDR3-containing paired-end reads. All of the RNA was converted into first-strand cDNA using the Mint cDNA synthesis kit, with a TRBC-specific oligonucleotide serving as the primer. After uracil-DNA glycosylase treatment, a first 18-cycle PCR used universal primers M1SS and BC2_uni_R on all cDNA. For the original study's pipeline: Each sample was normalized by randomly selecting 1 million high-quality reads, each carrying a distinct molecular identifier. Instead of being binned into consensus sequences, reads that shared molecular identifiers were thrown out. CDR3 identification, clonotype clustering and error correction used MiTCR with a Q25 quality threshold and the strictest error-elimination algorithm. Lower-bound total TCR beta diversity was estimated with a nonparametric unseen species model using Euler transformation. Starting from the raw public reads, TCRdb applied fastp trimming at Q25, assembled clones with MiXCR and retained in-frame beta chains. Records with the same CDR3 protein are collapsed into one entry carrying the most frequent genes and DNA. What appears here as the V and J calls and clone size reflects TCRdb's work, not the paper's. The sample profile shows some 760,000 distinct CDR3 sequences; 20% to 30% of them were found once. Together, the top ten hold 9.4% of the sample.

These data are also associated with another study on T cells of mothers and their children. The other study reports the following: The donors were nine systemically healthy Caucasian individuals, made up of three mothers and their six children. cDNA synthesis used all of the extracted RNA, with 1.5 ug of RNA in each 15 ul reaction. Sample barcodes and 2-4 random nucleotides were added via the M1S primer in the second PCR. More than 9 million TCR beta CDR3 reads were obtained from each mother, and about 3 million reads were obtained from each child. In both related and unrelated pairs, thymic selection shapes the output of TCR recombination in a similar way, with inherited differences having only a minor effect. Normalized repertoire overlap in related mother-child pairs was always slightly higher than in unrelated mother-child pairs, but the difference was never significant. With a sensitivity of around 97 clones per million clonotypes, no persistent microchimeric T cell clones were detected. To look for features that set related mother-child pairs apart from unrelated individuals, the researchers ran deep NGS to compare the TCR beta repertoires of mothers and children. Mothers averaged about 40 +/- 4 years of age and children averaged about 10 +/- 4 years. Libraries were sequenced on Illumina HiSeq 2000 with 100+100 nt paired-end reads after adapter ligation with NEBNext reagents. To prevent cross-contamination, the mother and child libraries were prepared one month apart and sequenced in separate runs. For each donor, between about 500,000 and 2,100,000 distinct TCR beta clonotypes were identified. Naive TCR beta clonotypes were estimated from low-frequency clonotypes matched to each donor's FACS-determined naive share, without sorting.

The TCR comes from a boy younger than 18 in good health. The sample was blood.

The nucleotides are TGCAGCGCCCTCGTCAGCATGGGGGAGCAGTACTTC. The resulting protein is CSALVSMGEQYF. The chain is assembled from TRBV29-1 and TRBJ2-7; no D gene is confidently identified. The CDR1 and CDR2 encoded by the germline V gene are SQVTM and ANQGSEA. Trimming at the junction amounts to 7 bases on V and 7 bases on J, and the germline ends lie 17 bases apart. Including the terminal cysteine and phenylalanine, the CDR3 comprises 12 residues. Of all the DNA, just the CDR3 is kept, 36 bases in frame from base 1.